This TCR beta chain was identified during a study of OX40 agonist ivuxolimab in advanced cancers. For the study at large: Patients received intravenous ivuxolimab every 2 weeks at 0.01 to 10 mg/kg. Study conclusions and caveats: In the 0.1 to 3.0 mg/kg range, CD4+ and CD8+ blood T cells had expanded clonally by week 6.

As to this clone: Its antigen remains unidentified.

The data were produced by immunoSEQ multiplex PCR, yet TCRdb's version contains in-frame clones alone and is incomplete. The sample holds some 27,000 clones, just under 80% seen once. CDR1 and CDR2 (germline): SGHTA, FQGTGA. V lost 5 bases and J lost 0, with 7 bases in between. The CDR3 consists of 13 residues. The gene calls are TRBV7-3 and TRBJ2-5; a possible D gene is TRBD1 (5 bases). Specimen: CD4+ or CD8+ T cells sorted from blood, collected in a trial of the OX40 agonist ivuxolimab. The TCR was taken from an adult with an advanced solid tumor such as melanoma, head and neck, liver or kidney cancer. The CDR3 nucleotides read TGTGCCAGCAGCCCGGACAACCAAGAGACCCAGTACTTC. Translating it yields CASSPDNQETQYF.